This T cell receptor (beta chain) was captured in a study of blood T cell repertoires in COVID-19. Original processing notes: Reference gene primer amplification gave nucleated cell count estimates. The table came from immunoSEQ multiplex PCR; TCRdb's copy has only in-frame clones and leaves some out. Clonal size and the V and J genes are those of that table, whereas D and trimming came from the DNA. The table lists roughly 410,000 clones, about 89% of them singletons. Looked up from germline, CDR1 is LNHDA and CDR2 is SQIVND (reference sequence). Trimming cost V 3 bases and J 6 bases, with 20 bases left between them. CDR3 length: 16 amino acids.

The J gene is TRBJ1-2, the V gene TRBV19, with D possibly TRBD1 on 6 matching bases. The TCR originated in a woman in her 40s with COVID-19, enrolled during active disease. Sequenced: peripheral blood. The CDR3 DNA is TGTGCCAGTAGTATTCCTTTGCCGAGGGGGTCCAATGGCTACACCTTC. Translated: CASSIPLPRGSNGYTF.